The 31 T cell receptor beta chains below were found in one sample sequenced in a study of immune heterogeneity within non-small cell lung tumors. The TCR beta CDR3 region underwent multiplex PCR amplification with 32 V and 13 J primers. TCRdb ran MiXCR on the multiplex PCR reads and lists one entry per CDR3 protein. The sample has some 2,000 distinct CDR3 sequences, approximately 30% seen once. Genomic DNA extracted from bulk tumor tissue served as template. A total of around 590 ng was used per sample. Several far-apart biopsies were taken per primary tumor during surgery. Newly diagnosed with untreated non-small cell lung cancer, the patients underwent curative surgery. Source material: lung tumor tissue. The source is a man aged 65 to 79 with non-small cell lung cancer.

The gene calls are TRBV7-8 and TRBJ2-3; D gene uncertain. V lost 5 bases to trimming and J lost 6 bases, with 9 bases between them. In germline, CDR1 is SGHVS, CDR2 FQNEAQ. The CDR3 length is 12 residues. The CDR3 reads CASSLTPDTQYF. The CDR3 nucleotides read TGTGCCAGCAGCCTAACTCCGGATACGCAGTATTTT.

This chain's CDR3 is CASRPGNTGELFF. CDR3 bases: TGTGCCAGCAGGCCAGGGAACACCGGGGAGCTGTTTTTT. This rearrangement joins TRBV28 to TRBJ2-2; D remains unclear. V lost 6 bases to trimming and J lost 1 base, with 6 bases between them. The germline V gene has CDR1 MDHEN and CDR2 SYDVKM. The CDR3 has 13 residues.

The sample holds a few counts of this clonotype. The chain carries TRBV5-5 and TRBJ1-3; tentative D call: TRBD1 (6 bases). Per germline, CDR1 SGHKS and CDR2 YYEKEE (reference sequence). The CDR3 has 14 amino acids. Trimming removed 6 bases at V and 2 bases at J, with 12 bases between. In DNA, the CDR3 is TGTGCCAGCACCCTACAGGGAACTGGAAACACCATATATTTT. This sequence encodes CASTLQGTGNTIYF. The full variable domain, with the rest looked up from reference TRBV5-5 and TRBJ1-3, is DAGVTQSPTHLIKTRGQQVTLRCSPISGHKSVSWYQQVLGQGPQFIFQYYEKEERGRGNFPDRFSARQFPNYSSELNVNALLLGDSALYLCASTLQGTGNTIYFGEGSWLTVV.

This chain connects TRBV12-3 or TRBV12-4 to TRBJ1-3; unclear D gene. Between the trimmed V and J ends, which lost 2 bases and 1 base, there was a span of 9 bases. This CDR3 has 15 amino acids. CDR3 loop: CASSLFMGSGNTIYF. The DNA of the CDR3 is TGTGCCAGCAGTTTATTTATGGGTTCTGGAAACACCATATATTTT.

The chain employs TRBV2 and TRBJ2-3; no firm D call. Germline CDR1 and CDR2: SNHLY and FYNNEI. This CDR3 spans 15 amino acids. The germline V and J ends were trimmed by 7 bases and 0 bases, with 14 bases remaining between them. The CDR3 is CASKGFGSSTDTQYF. The CDR3 region has the DNA TGTGCCAGCAAAGGTTTCGGCTCAAGCACAGATACGCAGTATTTT.

J is TRBJ2-7 and V is TRBV6-2 or TRBV6-3; possibly TRBD1 for D (7 bases). V lost 8 bases, J lost 4 bases, and 18 bases lay in between. Looked up from germline, CDR1 is MNHEY and CDR2 is SVGEGT. The CDR3 extends over 14 amino acids. The CDR3 DNA is TGTGCCAGCTCTCGGGGCGGGACAGCTTACGAGCAGTACTTC. This gives the protein CASSRGGTAYEQYF.

This clonotype was recorded a few times. The chain links TRBV20-1 to TRBJ1-2, with 9 bases lining up with TRBD1. The V and J ends lost 6 bases and 8 bases, in that order; junction bases with no gene match: 16. This CDR3 is 15 amino acids long. The V gene's germline CDR1 is DFQATT and CDR2 SNEGSKA (reference sequence). CDR3 amino acids: CSAKDRGRLNWGYTF. Written as DNA, the CDR3 is TGCAGTGCCAAGGACAGGGGCCGCCTTAATTGGGGCTACACCTTC.

The CDR3 sequence: CSATTGAISYEQYF. The CDR3 DNA is TGCAGCGCCACTACCGGAGCGATCTCCTACGAGCAGTACTTC. V and J are TRBV29-1 and TRBJ2-7; D remains ambiguous. The CDR3 loop spans 14 amino acids. Germline-derived CDR1 and CDR2 are SQVTM and ANQGSEA. Trimming left V 7 bases short and J 0 bases short, with 16 bases between.

This clonotype occurred a few times. This chain uses TRBV7-6 with TRBJ2-5, with D unresolved. Between the trimmed V and J ends, which lost 5 bases and 0 bases, there was a span of 13 bases. The CDR3 sequence is 15 residues long. Germline V gene data show CDR1 as SGHVS and CDR2 as FNYEAQ. The DNA for the CDR3 is TGTGCCAGCAGCCTAGATATTCAGTACCAAGAGACCCAGTACTTC. This encodes CASSLDIQYQETQYF.

The J gene is TRBJ2-3, the V gene TRBV6-4, with D possibly matching TRBD2 (6 bases). The CDR3 sequence is 15 residues long. Germline CDR1 is MRHNA and CDR2 is SNTAGT. The ends were cut back, 8 bases at V and 2 bases at J, with 17 bases in the middle. The CDR3 is CASSLGGGHTDTQYF. The CDR3, as DNA: TGTGCCAGCTCCTTGGGGGGAGGCCACACAGATACGCAGTATTTT.

Concerning this clonotype itself: Without the conserved terminal phenylalanine or tryptophan, this CDR3 likely stems from a read error. The V gene is TRBV18, the J gene TRBJ1-2, with D possibly TRBD1 on 6 matching bases. The CDR3 covers 14 residues. Trimming took off 3 bases at V and 6 bases at J, with 14 bases between the two ends. Germline CDR1 and CDR2: KGHSH and LQKENI. In DNA form, the CDR3 reads TGTGCCAGCTCACCGGTCAGGGGTGGAGATGGCTACACCCTC. Translating it yields CASSPVRGGDGYTL.

V gene TRBV12-3 or TRBV12-4 combines with J gene TRBJ2-1; possible D gene TRBD1, 10 bases. Trimming removed 7 bases from V and 8 bases from J, with 24 bases in between. The CDR3 length is 16 residues. Written as DNA, the CDR3 is TGTGCCAGCAAGGGACAGGGGATGGTAGCGGGAGATGAGCAGTTCTTC. It specifies CASKGQGMVAGDEQFF.

The chain links TRBV9 to TRBJ2-1, with TRBD2 identical over 7 bases. Trimming took 3 bases from V and 3 from J; bases not matched to a gene: 9. The CDR3 length is 16 residues. CDR1 SGDLS and CDR2 YYNGEE come from the germline V gene. DNA for the CDR3: TGTGCCAGCAGCGACGGGTCTAGCGGACTCTACAATGAGCAGTTCTTC. As protein: CASSDGSSGLYNEQFF.

By proportion, this clonotype is large (0.1 to 1%). V is TRBV5-1 and J is TRBJ2-7; 7 positions match TRBD1. The junction had 9 bases not matched to a gene; V was cut back by 6 bases and J by 6 bases. Germline values: CDR1 SGHRS, CDR2 YFSETQ. The CDR3 runs to 13 residues. The DNA of the CDR3 is TGCGCCAGCACGGTCAGACAGGGTGCCGAGCAGTACTTC. Amino acid sequence: CASTVRQGAEQYF.

The gene calls are TRBV6-2 or TRBV6-3 and TRBJ2-1; TRBD1 matches at 8 bases. J gave up 7 bases and V 7 bases, and 9 bases lay outside the gene matches. Per germline, CDR1 MNHEY and CDR2 SVGEGT. The CDR3 runs to 14 residues. CDR3 sequence: CASTKGTGKNEQFF. In DNA form, the CDR3 reads TGTGCCAGCACCAAGGGGACAGGTAAAAATGAGCAGTTCTTC.

This clonotype was picked up a small number of times. The V call is TRBV5-1, the J call TRBJ2-1; 13 bases map to TRBD2. With 3 bases clipped from V and 4 bases from J, the junction kept 4 bases outside the gene matches. This CDR3 is built from 16 residues. Looked up from germline, CDR1 is SGHRS and CDR2 is YFSETQ. The CDR3 loop is CASSSRLAGGYNEQFF. CDR3 bases: TGCGCCAGCAGCTCTCGACTAGCGGGGGGATACAATGAGCAGTTCTTC.

This clonotype was detected once. Likely a read error: the CDR3 ends without its conserved phenylalanine or tryptophan. The CDR3 spells CATSDRLNTEAFL. For the CDR3, the DNA is TGTGCCACTTCGGACAGGCTGAACACTGAAGCTTTCCTT. The J gene is TRBJ1-1, the V gene TRBV27, with 7 bases aligning to TRBD1. V lost 10 bases and J lost 0; bases outside the gene matches: 5. This CDR3 is 13 amino acids long. CDR1 is MNHEY and CDR2 is SMNVEV in the germline V gene (reference sequence).

The V gene is TRBV20-1, the J gene TRBJ1-2; 7 bases line up with TRBD1. Germline V CDR1 and CDR2: DFQATT, SNEGSKA (reference sequence). V lost 6 bases to trimming and J lost 0 bases; unmatched junction nucleotides: 13. The CDR3 extends over 16 amino acids. CDR3 region: CSAPAGQEISNYGYTF. CDR3 DNA sequence: TGCAGTGCCCCCGCCGGACAGGAAATCTCTAACTATGGCTACACCTTC.

This clonotype turned up a few times. The J gene is TRBJ2-2, the V gene TRBV6-5; 8 nucleotides match TRBD1. The CDR3 consists of 14 residues. After removal of 1 base from V and 9 bases from J, the junction contained 4 bases not matched to a gene. The germline V gene encodes CDR1 MNHEY and CDR2 SVGAGI. CDR3 DNA: TGTGCCAGCAGTTACTTGGACAGGGACCGGGAGCTGTTTTTT. Protein product: CASSYLDRDRELFF.

This chain links TRBV11-2 with TRBJ2-5; D might be TRBD2 (6 bases). CDR1 is SGHAT, CDR2 FQNNGV, per germline. Trimming took 3 bases from V and 5 from J, leaving 19 bases between them. CDR3 size: 16 residues. The DNA for the CDR3 is TGTGCCAGCAGCTTCGCAGGGTCCTGGGGGAGGGAGACCCAGTACTTC. Encoded protein: CASSFAGSWGRETQYF.

The chain joins TRBV20-1 to TRBJ2-7; 9 nucleotides agree with TRBD2. Trimming removed 0 bases from V and 8 bases from J; junction bases left unmatched: 14. Germline values: CDR1 DFQATT, CDR2 SNEGSKA (reference sequence). This CDR3 has 16 amino acids. CDR3 sequence: CSARDPTGGGASKQYF. The CDR3 nucleotides read TGCAGTGCTAGAGATCCGACGGGCGGGGGGGCTAGCAAGCAGTACTTC.

A few counts support this clonotype. This chain uses TRBV30 with TRBJ1-3, with 7 bases that match TRBD1. CDR1 and CDR2 from the germline V gene are GTSNPN and SVGIG (reference sequence). The V gene end was trimmed by 1 base and the J gene end by 0 bases; junction bases not matched to a gene: 6. The CDR3 has 16 residues. In DNA form, the CDR3 reads TGTGCCTGGAGTGCCGGACAGGTCCGCTCTGGAAACACCATATATTTT. As protein: CAWSAGQVRSGNTIYF.

The chain employs TRBV7-9 and TRBJ2-3; D gene ambiguous. Germline V gives CDR1 SEHNR, CDR2 FQNEAQ (reference sequence). The CDR3 is made up of 12 amino acids. Trimming cost V 0 bases and J 5 bases, with 3 bases left between them. The CDR3 sequence: CASSLARDTQYF. For the CDR3, the DNA is TGTGCCAGCAGCTTAGCGCGAGATACGCAGTATTTT.

A note on this clonotype: Sequence at one end of the junction differs from germline and may be a read error. The chain uses TRBV9 and TRBJ2-1; D possibly corresponds to TRBD2 (5 bases). There are 13 residues in the CDR3. Germline lookup yields CDR1 SGDLS and CDR2 YYNGEE. Written as DNA, the CDR3 is TGTGCCAGAAGCGTCTCTAGCAAGGGTGAGCAGTTCTTC. This translates into CARSVSSKGEQFF.

This clonotype was observed a handful of times. The rearrangement joins TRBV20-1 to TRBJ1-5; D is uncertain. This CDR3 is 16 amino acids long. The germline gives CDR1 DFQATT, CDR2 SNEGSKA (reference sequence). Trimming took off 0 bases at V and 0 bases at J, with 12 bases between the two ends. The CDR3 coding sequence is TGCAGTGCTAGAGATTTCCGAGACTATAGCAATCAGCCCCAGCATTTT. Residues: CSARDFRDYSNQPQHF.

About this clonotype: A much larger clone lies a single base off, so this may be a read error. The chain's CDR3 is CANSPGTGNYEQYF. DNA of the CDR3: TGTGCCAACAGCCCCGGGACAGGCAACTACGAGCAGTACTTC. V is TRBV6-2 or TRBV6-3 and J is TRBJ2-7; 8 bases fit TRBD1. The CDR3 is 14 residues long. Unmatched junction bases numbered 11, after V lost 10 bases and J lost 3 bases. From germline, CDR1 is MNHEY and CDR2 SVGEGT.

This clonotype was picked up a small number of times. The chain employs TRBV7-8 and TRBJ2-7; D not resolved. CDR1 is SGHVS, CDR2 FQNEAQ, per germline. The CDR3 has 13 residues. V shed 5 bases and J shed 6 bases, with 14 bases lying between them. DNA of the CDR3: TGTGCCAGCAGCCGCCTCGGAACCTCCGAGCAGTACTTC. This sequence encodes CASSRLGTSEQYF.

The chain recombines TRBV4-1 with TRBJ2-2; possibly TRBD1 or TRBD2 for D (5 bases each). The germline V gene encodes CDR1 MGHRA and CDR2 YSYEKL. V was cut by 1 base and J by 4 bases, with 7 bases left in between. This CDR3 contains 14 residues. Here the CDR3 reads CASSQVRGTGELFF. CDR3 DNA sequence: TGCGCCAGCAGCCAAGTGAGGGGCACCGGGGAGCTGTTTTTT.

Concerning this clonotype itself: Since a much larger clone is just one base distant, this may be a read error. The gene calls are TRBV18 and TRBJ2-7; no reliable D call. In germline, CDR1 is KGHSH, CDR2 LQKENI. Trimming pared 3 bases from V and 0 bases from J, leaving 12 bases between. This CDR3 contains 15 residues. CDR3 coding DNA: TGTGCCAGCTCACCTACCGGGCCCAGCTCCTACGAGCAGTACTTC. Residues: CASSPTGPSSYEQYF.

The J gene is TRBJ1-3, the V gene TRBV6-2 or TRBV6-3; no definite D call. The CDR3 runs to 15 residues. V was pared by 5 bases and J by 0 bases, with 11 bases between. Per the germline V gene, CDR1 is MNHEY and CDR2 is SVGEGT. The CDR3 here is CASSPREVSGNTIYF. In DNA form, the CDR3 reads TGTGCCAGCAGTCCACGTGAGGTCTCTGGAAACACCATATATTTT.

This clonotype ranks as large (0.1 to 1%). The rearrangement joins TRBV19 to TRBJ1-5; D is perhaps TRBD1 (5 bases). V lost 2 bases to trimming and J lost 6 bases, with 17 bases between them. Germline assignment: CDR1 LNHDA and CDR2 SQIVND (reference sequence). The CDR3 runs to 16 residues. As DNA, the CDR3 is TGTGCCAGTAGTATACGGCAGGGCGCGATACGTCAGCCCCAGCATTTT. Its protein is CASSIRQGAIRQPQHF.